This TCR beta chain came from a study of T cells in narcolepsy. Germline-derived CDR1 and CDR2 are LNHDA and SQIVND (reference sequence). The CDR3 has 14 amino acids. Unmatched junction bases numbered 5, after V lost 3 bases and J lost 3 bases. The method was immunoSEQ multiplex PCR; TCRdb's version includes in-frame clones alone and lacks a portion of them. This repertoire shows 25,000 or so clones, around 78% found once; its top ten account for about 3.4%. The chain is built from TRBV19 and TRBJ2-7, with 7 bases aligning to TRBD1. The receptor comes from a human donor with narcolepsy. Sequencing was performed on CD45RA- memory CD4+ T cells from PBMCs. CDR3 DNA: TGTGCCAGTAGTATCGCGACAGGGATCTACGAGCAGTACTTC. Amino acids: CASSIATGIYEQYF.